Presented here are 2 T cell receptor beta chains from one specimen sequenced in a study of identical twins. TCRdb itself ran the 5' RACE reads through MiXCR, one entry per CDR3 protein. This table has some 1,600,000 distinct CDR3 sequences, around a third appearing once. Sequencing was carried out using cord blood. The receptor set was obtained from a newborn girl in good health.

The V and J genes are TRBV11-3 and TRBJ2-7; D is unresolved. The CDR3 has 13 amino acids. Trimming removed 5 bases from V and 6 bases from J, with 14 bases in between. Germline values: CDR1 SGHNT, CDR2 YENEEA. This chain's CDR3 is CASSVHPGSEQYF. CDR3 sequence (DNA): TGTGCCAGCAGCGTCCACCCAGGCTCCGAGCAGTACTTC.

This clonotype turned up a few times. The V gene is TRBV20-1, the J gene TRBJ2-4, with TRBD2 as a possible D gene (6 bases). The CDR3 has 13 amino acids. Deletions cut 3 bases from V and 8 bases from J, with 14 bases between. The germline V gene has CDR1 DFQATT and CDR2 SNEGSKA (reference sequence). CDR3 sequence reads: CSARPGRRDIQYF. CDR3 sequence (DNA): TGCAGTGCTAGGCCAGGGAGGCGGGACATTCAGTACTTC.